The 10 T cell receptor beta chains listed next were all sequenced from one sample in a study of CD8+CD57+ T cells in acquired aplastic anemia. Researchers used genomic DNA as the template to profile TCR beta VDJ and CDR3. From the reads, TCRdb called clonotypes with MiXCR, one entry per CDR3 protein. The repertoire has around 130,000 distinct CDR3 sequences, about 50% of them found once; the top ten carry roughly 30%. Flow cytometry had shown expanded CD8+CD57+ cells in the patients chosen for sequencing. Specimen: sorted CD4+, CD8+, or CD8+CD57+ T cells (not recorded which) from PBMCs. The receptors come from a human donor with aplastic anemia.

V gene TRBV9 combines with J gene TRBJ2-7; D is perhaps TRBD2 (6 bases). Germline CDR1 SGDLS, CDR2 YYNGEE. Trimming left V 0 bases short and J 6 bases short, with 13 bases between. The CDR3 totals 14 residues. Written as DNA, the CDR3 is TGTGCCAGCAGCGTAGTTTTGACTAGTGGCGAGCAGTACTTC. This sequence encodes CASSVVLTSGEQYF.

This clonotype was picked up many times. The genes are TRBV12-3 or TRBV12-4 and TRBJ1-1; the D is unclear. V was trimmed by 7 bases and J by 10 bases, leaving 10 bases between them. This CDR3 has 10 amino acids. CDR3 sequence reads: CASNVGRAFF. CDR3 nucleotide sequence: TGTGCCAGCAATGTGGGAAGAGCTTTCTTT.

The chain is built from TRBV11-1 and TRBJ2-7, with 7 positions matching TRBD1. The CDR3 loop spans 16 amino acids. Germline V CDR1 and CDR2: SGHAT, FQDESV (reference sequence). V dropped 5 bases and J dropped 1; count of bases not matched to a gene: 11. CDR3 coding DNA: TGTGCCAGCAGCCGAGAGCAGGGGGTCCCTTCCTACGAGCAGTACTTC. It translates to CASSREQGVPSYEQYF.

CDR3 region: CSVEVRASEQYF. In DNA form, the CDR3 reads TGCAGCGTTGAAGTGCGGGCTAGCGAGCAGTACTTC. This sequence joins TRBV29-1 and TRBJ2-7; TRBD2 is a possible D gene (5 bases). The germline CDR1 and CDR2 sequences are SQVTM and ANQGSEA. CDR3 length: 12 amino acids. V lost 1 base to trimming and J lost 6 bases, with 10 bases between them.

Turning to this clonotype: With a much larger clone just one base away, this may be a read error. The gene calls are TRBV12-3 or TRBV12-4 and TRBJ2-1; 8 bases agree with TRBD2. J lost 2 bases, V lost 6 bases, and 9 bases had no gene match. The CDR3 runs to 16 residues. The chain's CDR3 is CASRGLEGGTYNEQFF. The DNA for the CDR3 is TGTGCCAGCAGGGGACTAGAGGGAGGTACCTACAATGAGCAGTTCTTC.

The rearrangement joins TRBV3-1 to TRBJ1-1; D may be TRBD1 (6 bases). The CDR3 extends over 15 amino acids. V was trimmed by 5 bases and J by 5 bases, leaving 18 bases between them. Germline values: CDR1 LGHDT, CDR2 YNNKEL (reference sequence). CDR3 sequence: CASSKWGGPRTEAFF. CDR3 nucleotide sequence: TGTGCCAGCAGCAAATGGGGGGGCCCGAGGACTGAAGCTTTCTTT.

The chain has TRBV10-3 and TRBJ2-4; tentatively, D is TRBD2 (6 bases). This CDR3 contains 15 residues. Germline loops: CDR1 ENHRY, CDR2 SYGVKD. Trimming removed 10 bases from V and 5 bases from J, with 21 bases in between. CDR3 bases: TGTGCCACGAAAGGAGGGTCAGGGATAGAAAACATTCAGTACTTC. Residues: CATKGGSGIENIQYF.

This chain links TRBV20-1 with TRBJ2-3; 7 bases map to TRBD1. The CDR3 runs to 17 residues. Losses at the gene ends were 4 bases for V and 2 bases for J; bases not matched to a gene: 15. From germline, CDR1 is DFQATT and CDR2 SNEGSKA (reference sequence). CDR3 DNA: TGCAGTGCTACGCGGACAGGCGAATTTGCCCACACAGATACGCAGTATTTT. Protein product: CSATRTGEFAHTDTQYF.

This clonotype was recorded a few times. The chain combines TRBV7-2 with TRBJ1-1; the D gene is possibly TRBD1 (5 bases). Germline V gives CDR1 SGHTA, CDR2 FQGNSA. Trimming cost V 5 bases and J 8 bases, with 12 bases left between them. The CDR3 is made up of 12 amino acids. For the CDR3, the DNA is TGTGCCAGCAGCCCCGGGACGGAGGAAGCTTTCTTT. Protein sequence: CASSPGTEEAFF.

This clonotype has at least ten counts. This chain links TRBV7-6 with TRBJ1-2, with D perhaps TRBD1 (5 bases). CDR1 SGHVS and CDR2 FNYEAQ come from the germline V gene. The V gene lost 5 bases and the J gene lost 1 base, with 11 bases spanning the gap. This CDR3 is 14 amino acids long. CDR3 residues: CASSPRQLNYGYTF. As DNA, the CDR3 is TGTGCCAGCAGCCCCCGACAGCTTAACTATGGCTACACCTTC.